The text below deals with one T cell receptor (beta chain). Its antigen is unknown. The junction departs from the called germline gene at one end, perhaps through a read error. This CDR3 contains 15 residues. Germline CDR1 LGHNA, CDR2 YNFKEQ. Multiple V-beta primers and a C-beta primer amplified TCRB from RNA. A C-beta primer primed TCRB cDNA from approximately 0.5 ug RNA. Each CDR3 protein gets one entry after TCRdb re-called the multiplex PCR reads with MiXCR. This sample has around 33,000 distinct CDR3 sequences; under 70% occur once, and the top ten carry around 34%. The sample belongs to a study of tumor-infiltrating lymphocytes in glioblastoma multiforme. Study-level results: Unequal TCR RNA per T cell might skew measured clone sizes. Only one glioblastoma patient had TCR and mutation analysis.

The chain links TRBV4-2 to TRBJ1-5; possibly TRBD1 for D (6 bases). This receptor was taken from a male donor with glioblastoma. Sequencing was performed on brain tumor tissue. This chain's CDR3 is CASSLEQGEDQLQHF. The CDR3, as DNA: TGTGCCAGCAGCCTTGAACAGGGAGAGGATCAGCTCCAGCATTTT.